This T cell receptor beta chain originates from a study of T cell repertoires in cytomegalovirus infection. Study-level background: Public TCR beta signatures were indicative of both CMV infection and a matching HLA type.

TCRdb fed the reads into MiXCR, producing one record per CDR3 protein. The table has approximately 320,000 distinct CDR3 sequences, 8% to 10% seen once; the top ten hold approximately 4.7%. Study-wide results and limits: Identification of carriers of CMV plus the relevant HLA was achieved through cumulative public TCR beta family frequency. The ex vivo response was dominated by HLA-C-restricted CMV-specific TCR beta clonotypes.

This clonotype was counted ten times or more. Its specificity is unknown. The sequence came from a human donor in good health (CMV status not recorded). Some clones in this sample may be carry-over from other donors' samples. Sequences were obtained from PBMCs.

CDR3 region: CASSFGFGGYNEQFF. The CDR3 bases are TGTGCCAGCAGCTTTGGGTTCGGAGGGTACAATGAGCAGTTCTTC. The gene calls are TRBV7-2 and TRBJ2-1; D is perhaps TRBD2 (6 bases). The germline V gene encodes CDR1 SGHTA and CDR2 FQGNSA. The CDR3 covers 15 residues. V was cut by 3 bases and J by 4 bases, with 13 bases left in between. The complete variable domain, with remaining parts taken from reference TRBV7-2 and TRBJ2-1, reads GAGVSQSPSNKVTEKGKDVELRCDPISGHTALYWYRQSLGQGLEFLIYFQGNSAPDKSGLPSDRFSAERTGGSVSTLTIQRTQQEDSAVYLCASSFGFGGYNEQFFGPGTRLTVL.